A selection of T cell receptor beta chains follows, all from one sample in a study of cytomegalovirus exposure and HLA in healthy donors. Measured with immunoSEQ multiplex PCR; TCRdb has only the in-frame clones, and not every one. The table lists around 120,000 clones, 70% to 80% of them singletons. Sequenced sample: PBMCs. These receptors originate from a woman in her forties in good health and CMV-seropositive. Each CDR3 is given with its conserved first and last residue. D genes are given only for firm matches. Clone sizes are given selectively: once, few, many, or a class where the clone is expanded.

j_gene: TRBJ2-1
d_gene: TRBD2
abundance: .
v_gene: TRBV4-1
CDR3aa: CASSQDGSGGLVNEQFF
CDR3nt: TGCGCCAGCAGCCAAGATGGTAGCGGGGGATTGGTCAATGAGCAGTTCTTC

j_gene: TRBJ2-1
d_gene: TRBD2
abundance: many
v_gene: TRBV2
CDR3aa: CASRLAGLNNEQFF
CDR3nt: TGTGCCAGCCGACTAGCGGGGCTAAACAATGAGCAGTTCTTC

j_gene: TRBJ2-7
d_gene: TRBD1
abundance: .
v_gene: TRBV7-6
CDR3aa: CATSDRGRVYEQYF
CDR3nt: TGTGCCACCTCCGACAGGGGCCGAGTCTACGAGCAGTACTTC

j_gene: TRBJ2-1
d_gene: TRBD2
abundance: once
v_gene: TRBV7-2
CDR3aa: CASSRQVLAGGNEQFF
CDR3nt: TGTGCCAGCAGCCGACAAGTACTAGCGGGGGGAAATGAGCAGTTCTTC

j_gene: TRBJ1-2
d_gene: .
abundance: .
v_gene: TRBV4-3
CDR3aa: CASSHYKRGSPHLYTF
CDR3nt: TGCGCCAGCAGCCATTACAAACGGGGGTCACCCCATCTCTACACCTTC

j_gene: TRBJ2-1
d_gene: TRBD2
abundance: .
v_gene: TRBV7-9
CDR3aa: CASSLISGGAGYEQFF
CDR3nt: TGTGCCAGCAGCTTAATAAGCGGGGGGGCCGGTTATGAGCAGTTCTTC

j_gene: TRBJ1-4
d_gene: .
abundance: .
v_gene: TRBV7-2
CDR3aa: CASSLAVQGNEKLFF
CDR3nt: TGTGCCAGCAGCTTAGCAGTCCAGGGTAATGAAAAACTGTTTTTT

j_gene: TRBJ2-1
d_gene: .
abundance: .
v_gene: TRBV14
CDR3aa: CASSPSGSEQFF
CDR3nt: TGTGCCAGCAGCCCATCGGGGAGTGAGCAGTTCTTC

j_gene: TRBJ2-1
d_gene: TRBD2
abundance: once
v_gene: TRBV5-1
CDR3aa: CASSDLAGNNEQFF
CDR3nt: TGCGCCAGCAGCGACTTAGCGGGAAACAATGAGCAGTTCTTC

j_gene: TRBJ1-5
d_gene: TRBD1
abundance: .
v_gene: TRBV6-6
CDR3aa: CASIQQGYSNQPQHF
CDR3nt: TGTGCCAGCATTCAACAGGGGTATAGCAATCAGCCCCAGCATTTT

j_gene: TRBJ1-4
d_gene: TRBD1
abundance: .
v_gene: TRBV5-1
CDR3aa: CASSITGAWEKLFF
CDR3nt: TGCGCCAGCAGCATAACAGGGGCCTGGGAAAAACTGTTTTTT

j_gene: TRBJ2-7
d_gene: .
abundance: .
v_gene: TRBV25-1
CDR3aa: CASSDLAGDEQYF
CDR3nt: TGTGCCAGCAGTGACCTGGCAGGGGACGAGCAGTACTTC

j_gene: TRBJ1-2
d_gene: .
abundance: few
v_gene: TRBV27
CDR3aa: CASSLKGVGGYTF
CDR3nt: TGTGCCAGCAGTTTAAAGGGGGTGGGCGGCTACACCTTC

j_gene: TRBJ1-2
d_gene: TRBD1
abundance: few
v_gene: TRBV4-1
CDR3aa: CASSQDRGLNYGYTF
CDR3nt: TGCGCCAGCAGCCAAGACAGGGGGCTTAACTATGGCTACACCTTC

j_gene: TRBJ2-7
d_gene: .
abundance: .
v_gene: TRBV27
CDR3aa: CASSPWDSGRYEQYF
CDR3nt: TGTGCCAGCAGTCCTTGGGACAGCGGGCGCTACGAGCAGTACTTC

j_gene: TRBJ2-7
d_gene: .
abundance: .
v_gene: TRBV7-2
CDR3aa: CASSLGAGLAPEQYF
CDR3nt: TGTGCCAGCAGCTTAGGGGCAGGTCTTGCCCCTGAGCAGTACTTC

j_gene: TRBJ1-4
d_gene: .
abundance: .
v_gene: TRBV7-2
CDR3aa: CASSFNRGFGEKLFF
CDR3nt: TGTGCCAGCAGCTTTAATCGGGGGTTTGGTGAAAAACTGTTTTTT

j_gene: TRBJ2-5
d_gene: TRBD1
abundance: .
v_gene: TRBV9
CDR3aa: CASSVDRGKETQYF
CDR3nt: TGTGCCAGCAGCGTTGACAGGGGCAAGGAGACCCAGTACTTC

j_gene: TRBJ1-2
d_gene: .
abundance: .
v_gene: TRBV6-5
CDR3aa: CASSLQLNYGYTF
CDR3nt: TGTGCCAGCAGCCTACAACTAAACTATGGCTACACCTTC

j_gene: TRBJ2-3
d_gene: .
abundance: .
v_gene: TRBV21-1
CDR3aa: CASGRDRATDTQYF
CDR3nt: TGTGCCAGCGGCCGGGACAGGGCAACAGATACGCAGTATTTT

j_gene: TRBJ1-1
d_gene: .
abundance: .
v_gene: TRBV7-6
CDR3aa: CASSLGHPSMNTEAFF
CDR3nt: TGTGCCAGCAGCTTAGGACACCCTTCTATGAACACTGAAGCTTTCTTT

j_gene: TRBJ2-3
d_gene: .
abundance: few
v_gene: TRBV9
CDR3aa: CASSVDSRVSTDTQYF
CDR3nt: TGTGCCAGCAGCGTAGACAGTAGAGTTAGCACAGATACGCAGTATTTT

j_gene: TRBJ2-1
d_gene: TRBD2
abundance: .
v_gene: TRBV5-1
CDR3aa: CASTESGGPNEQFF
CDR3nt: TGCGCCAGTACTGAGAGCGGGGGGCCCAATGAGCAGTTCTTC

j_gene: TRBJ1-1
d_gene: .
abundance: .
v_gene: TRBV6-5
CDR3aa: CASSYSIRGRPEAFF
CDR3nt: TGTGCCAGCAGTTACTCGATTAGGGGAAGGCCTGAAGCTTTCTTT

j_gene: TRBJ2-1
d_gene: TRBD1
abundance: .
v_gene: TRBV5-1
CDR3aa: CASSLFQGVYNEQFF
CDR3nt: TGCGCCAGCAGCTTGTTTCAGGGGGTATACAATGAGCAGTTCTTC

j_gene: TRBJ1-1
d_gene: TRBD1
abundance: once
v_gene: TRBV10-3
CDR3aa: CAITEQGAAEAFF
CDR3nt: TGTGCCATCACTGAACAGGGGGCCGCTGAAGCTTTCTTT

j_gene: TRBJ2-7
d_gene: .
abundance: .
v_gene: TRBV6-4
CDR3aa: CATSVAGRCEQYF
CDR3nt: TGTGCCACCTCGGTGGCAGGGAGGTGCGAGCAGTACTTC

j_gene: TRBJ2-7
d_gene: .
abundance: few
v_gene: TRBV7-2
CDR3aa: CASSLGPRNYEQYF
CDR3nt: TGTGCCAGCAGCTTGGGCCCCCGAAACTACGAGCAGTACTTC

j_gene: TRBJ2-1
d_gene: TRBD1
abundance: .
v_gene: TRBV7-7
CDR3aa: CASSSGTGWYNEQFF
CDR3nt: TGTGCCAGCAGTTCCGGGACAGGGTGGTACAATGAGCAGTTCTTC